The clone carrying this T cell receptor beta chain was counted a few times. Its antigen is unknown. 5'RACE template switching generated TCR cDNA, adding a universal primer site and UMIs. MiXCR was run by TCRdb on the 5' RACE reads, yielding one entry per CDR3 protein. The table has about 58,000 distinct CDR3 sequences, approximately 7% seen once; the top ten hold 40% to 45%. The CDR3 contains 16 residues. V lost 1 base and J lost 2; bases outside the gene matches: 8. Looked up from germline, CDR1 is LGHNA and CDR2 is YSLEER. This entry is derived from a study of T cells after yellow fever vaccination. Study-level results: Peak timing came faster in the weaker secondary response, day 5 versus 15.

This clonotype originated in a man between 18 and 35 years old who received the YFV17D yellow fever vaccine. J is TRBJ2-7 and V is TRBV4-3; 7 bases map to TRBD1. The sample was CD8+ T cells sorted from PBMCs, taken on the day of the first yellow fever vaccination. CDR3 bases: TGCGCCAGCAGCCAAGCGGCCGATAGGGGGCCCTACGAGCAGTACGTC. Translated: CASSQAADRGPYEQYV.